Listed below are T cell receptor beta chains from one sample, sequenced in a study of blood T cells in healthy people across ages. TCRdb independently ran MiXCR on the 5' RACE reads; one entry per CDR3 protein. Found here are about 1.4 million distinct CDR3 sequences, approximately 60% of them singletons; the top ten hold 6.7%. Specimen: blood. These receptors came from a man younger than 35 in good health. Each CDR3 is given with its conserved first and last residue. D genes are given only for firm matches. The listing skips clone size in some rows; elsewhere it reads once, few, many or a size class.

cdr3_aa cdr3_nt clone_size v_call d_call j_call
CASSSTSGASSYNEQYF TGTGCCAGCAGTTCTACTAGCGGGGCGAGCTCCTACAATGAGCAGTACTTC few TRBV27 TRBD2 TRBJ2-7
CASSVDLAGAGNIQYF TGTGCCAGCAGCGTAGATCTAGCGGGAGCCGGGAACATTCAGTACTTC - TRBV9 TRBD2 TRBJ2-4
CASTEDRGGYEQYF TGTGCCAGCACCGAGGACAGGGGTGGATACGAGCAGTACTTC - TRBV6-5 TRBD1 TRBJ2-7
CSARDRMPAGPHPSYEQYF TGCAGTGCTAGAGATAGGATGCCGGCGGGCCCCCATCCCTCCTACGAGCAGTACTTC once TRBV20-1 - TRBJ2-7
CASSWRGVYEQYF TGTGCCAGCAGTTGGAGGGGCGTCTACGAGCAGTACTTC few TRBV28 - TRBJ2-7
CASSQEGPGGYEQYF TGCGCCAGCAGCCAAGAGGGTCCAGGGGGCTACGAGCAGTACTTC - TRBV4-3 TRBD1 TRBJ2-7
CASSETGSPKASGNTIYF TGTGCCAGCAGCGAGACGGGGTCCCCCAAGGCCTCTGGAAACACCATATATTTT - TRBV9 - TRBJ1-3
CASSYSNSGSSYEQYF TGTGCCAGCAGTTACTCGAATAGCGGGAGCTCCTACGAGCAGTACTTC - TRBV6-2/TRBV6-3 TRBD2 TRBJ2-7
CSAGRRGYSTDTQYF TGCAGCGCGGGAAGGAGGGGCTATAGCACAGATACGCAGTATTTT - TRBV29-1 - TRBJ2-3
CASSYIAGDWSYEQYF TGTGCCAGCAGTTACATCGCGGGCGACTGGTCCTACGAGCAGTACTTC - TRBV6-5 - TRBJ2-7
CASWGANTGELFF TGTGCCAGTTGGGGAGCGAACACCGGGGAGCTGTTTTTT - TRBV7-9 - TRBJ2-2
CASTPKNEQYF TGTGCCAGCACCCCAAAGAATGAGCAGTACTTC - TRBV2 - TRBJ2-5
CASSIRTSGGGLLPIEQYF TGTGCCAGCAGTATAAGGACTAGCGGGGGGGGTCTACTCCCTATTGAGCAGTACTTC - TRBV6-1 TRBD2 TRBJ2-4
CASSLAFRPTGRDNEQFF TGTGCCAGCAGCTTAGCTTTCCGACCTACCGGAAGGGACAATGAGCAGTTCTTC - TRBV11-2 - TRBJ2-1
CASSQATYTGELFF TGCGCCAGCAGCCAGGCGACTTACACCGGGGAGCTGTTTTTT few TRBV4-1 - TRBJ2-2
CASSLLTSGGGTDTQYF TGCGCCAGCAGCCTCCTGACTAGCGGGGGGGGCACAGATACGCAGTATTTT - TRBV27 TRBD2 TRBJ2-3
CASSRGRGEGDTQYF TGTGCCAGCAGCCGGGGTAGGGGGGAGGGAGATACGCAGTATTTT - TRBV3-1 - TRBJ2-3
CASSFATGGHYGYTF TGTGCCAGCAGTTTCGCGACAGGGGGCCACTATGGCTACACCTTC - TRBV28 TRBD1 TRBJ1-2
CAISDGQGFSYEQYF TGTGCCATCAGTGACGGACAGGGATTCTCCTACGAGCAGTACTTC few TRBV10-3 TRBD1 TRBJ2-7
CASSSSSGTGNIQYF TGTGCCAGCAGTTCCTCCAGTGGGACAGGGAACATTCAGTACTTC few TRBV6-5 TRBD1 TRBJ2-4
CSAEPWSTEAFF TGCAGCGCCGAACCTTGGAGCACTGAAGCTTTCTTT - TRBV29-1 - TRBJ1-1
CASSQETTVVGDTQYF TGCGCCAGCAGCCAAGAGACTACGGTCGTCGGGGATACGCAGTATTTT few TRBV4-1 - TRBJ2-3
CASSLVGAAQETQYF TGTGCCAGCAGCTTAGTAGGAGCGGCCCAAGAGACCCAGTACTTC few TRBV7-2 - TRBJ2-5
CASSHFLPTGGITDTQYF TGTGCCAGCAGCCATTTTCTCCCGACTGGAGGCATCACAGATACGCAGTATTTT - TRBV3-1 - TRBJ2-3
CASNPGQGRVAFF TGTGCCAGCAATCCGGGACAGGGACGAGTAGCTTTCTTT few TRBV12-3/TRBV12-4 TRBD1 TRBJ1-1